These 14 T cell receptor beta chains share one sample of origin, sequenced in a study of blood T cell repertoires in COVID-19. Libraries were prepared by immunoSEQ multiplex PCR; TCRdb keeps only in-frame clonotypes and omits some of them. The sample gives about 36,000 clones, over 75% of which show up once; roughly 5% is in the top ten. Sample: peripheral blood. The receptors were sampled from a human donor in a cohort sampled during active COVID-19.

The chain uses TRBV11-2 and TRBJ1-3; the D gene is possibly TRBD1 (6 bases). V lost 3 bases and J lost 0, with 9 bases in between. This CDR3 region has 15 residues. Germline V CDR1 and CDR2: SGHAT, FQNNGV. The CDR3 here is CASSLGGLSGNTIYF. CDR3 DNA: TGTGCCAGCAGCTTGGGGGGGCTCTCTGGAAACACCATATATTTT.

V and J are TRBV19 and TRBJ2-3, with 9 nucleotides matching TRBD2. The CDR3 consists of 14 residues. The V and J ends lost 6 bases and 0 bases, in that order; junction bases with no gene match: 1. Germline CDR1 and CDR2: LNHDA and SQIVND (reference sequence). The CDR3 region has the DNA TGTGCCAGTAGACTAGCGGGTAGCACAGATACGCAGTATTTT. Protein sequence: CASRLAGSTDTQYF.

V gene TRBV5-1 combines with J gene TRBJ2-7; no clear D. V lost 4 bases to trimming and J lost 3 bases, with 14 bases between them. The V gene's germline CDR1 is SGHRS and CDR2 YFSETQ. The CDR3 spans 14 residues. CDR3 sequence: CASSPRLENYEQYF. The CDR3 DNA is TGCGCCAGCAGCCCCAGACTGGAAAACTACGAGCAGTACTTC.

This clone was detected only a few times. The chain links TRBV7-2 to TRBJ2-2; D gene unclear. Per germline, CDR1 SGHTA and CDR2 FQGNSA. The CDR3 extends over 15 amino acids. With 1 base removed from V and 1 base from J, the gap between germline ends came to 7 bases. The chain's CDR3 is CASSLGPRNTGELFF. The CDR3 bases are TGTGCCAGCAGCTTAGGGCCCAGGAACACCGGGGAGCTGTTTTTT. Looking up the rest from reference TRBV7-2 and TRBJ2-2 gives the full variable domain: GAGVSQSPSNKVTEKGKDVELRCDPISGHTALYWYRQSLGQGLEFLIYFQGNSAPDKSGLPSDRFSAERTGGSVSTLTIQRTQQEDSAVYLCASSLGPRNTGELFFGEGSRLTVL.

The rearrangement links TRBV11-2 to TRBJ2-7, with D hard to call. This CDR3 contains 12 residues. CDR1 SGHAT and CDR2 FQNNGV come from the germline V gene. V was trimmed by 5 bases and J by 6 bases, leaving 11 bases between them. CDR3 sequence reads: CASSPGVSEQYF. DNA of the CDR3: TGTGCCAGCAGCCCCGGTGTGAGCGAGCAGTACTTC.

CDR3: CASSQAGQGDEKLFF. CDR3 DNA: TGCGCCAGCAGCCAGGCGGGACAGGGGGATGAAAAACTGTTTTTT. This chain links TRBV4-1 with TRBJ1-4, with TRBD1 matching over 11 bases. This CDR3 comprises 15 residues. J lost 6 bases, V lost 3 bases, and 3 bases had no gene match. The germline V gene has CDR1 MGHRA and CDR2 YSYEKL.

The chain employs TRBV13 and TRBJ2-7; 8 bases line up with TRBD2. Per germline, CDR1 PRHDT and CDR2 FYEKMQ (reference sequence). This CDR3 comprises 15 residues. V lost 5 bases to trimming and J lost 2 bases; unmatched junction nucleotides: 8. CDR3 nucleotide sequence: TGTGCCAGCAGCCCCGTAACGGGAGGGGCCTACGAGCAGTACTTC. Translation: CASSPVTGGAYEQYF. Supplemented by reference TRBV13 and TRBJ2-7, the full variable domain reads AAGVIQSPRHLIKEKRETATLKCYPIPRHDTVYWYQQGPGQDPQFLISFYEKMQSDKGSIPDRFSAQQFSDYHSELNMSSLELGDSALYFCASSPVTGGAYEQYFGPGTRLTVT.

The chain carries TRBV19 and TRBJ1-3; 9 nucleotides line up with TRBD1. J lost 3 bases, V lost 6 bases, and 12 bases had no gene match. CDR1 LNHDA and CDR2 SQIVND come from the germline V gene (reference sequence). The CDR3 spans 17 residues. This CDR3 reads CASRPDGTGHNGNTIYF. The DNA of the CDR3 is TGTGCCAGTAGACCCGACGGGACAGGGCATAATGGAAACACCATATATTTT.

The chain uses TRBV5-4 and TRBJ1-4, with D possibly being TRBD1 (5 bases). CDR1 is SGHNT, CDR2 YYREEE, per germline (reference sequence). This CDR3 has 17 amino acids. V was trimmed by 4 bases and J by 2 bases, leaving 18 bases between them. The CDR3 sequence: CASSPSPGVGTNEKLFF. The DNA for the CDR3 is TGTGCCAGCAGCCCCTCTCCGGGGGTAGGGACTAATGAAAAACTGTTTTTT.

The V gene is TRBV7-8, the J gene TRBJ2-7, with D possibly being TRBD2 (7 bases). Deletions cut 8 bases from V and 4 bases from J, with 15 bases between. The CDR3 sequence is 13 residues long. The V gene's germline CDR1 is SGHVS and CDR2 FQNEAQ. CDR3 nucleotide sequence: TGTGCCAGCCTTTTAGGGGGGGGTTACGAGCAGTACTTC. It is translated as CASLLGGGYEQYF.

The chain links TRBV19 to TRBJ2-7, with TRBD1 as a possible D gene (5 bases). Trimming left V 3 bases short and J 3 bases short, with 18 bases between. CDR1 is LNHDA, CDR2 SQIVND, per germline (reference sequence). This CDR3 region has 16 residues. For the CDR3, the DNA is TGTGCCAGTAGTATTGCAGCAGGGATCGTGATCTACGAGCAGTACTTC. Translation gives CASSIAAGIVIYEQYF.

The chain uses TRBV19 and TRBJ2-5; D is unclear. CDR3 length equals 16 residues. Germline assignment: CDR1 LNHDA and CDR2 SQIVND (reference sequence). The V gene lost 3 bases and the J gene lost 1 base, with 15 bases spanning the gap. CDR3 residues: CASSITGVSLQETQYF. CDR3 nucleotide sequence: TGTGCCAGTAGTATCACCGGTGTATCCCTCCAAGAGACCCAGTACTTC.

The gene calls are TRBV5-5 and TRBJ2-3; 7 positions match TRBD2. The junction had 4 bases not matched to a gene; V was cut back by 0 bases and J by 0 bases. Germline V gene sequence: CDR1 SGHKS, CDR2 YYEKEE (reference sequence). CDR3 length: 16 amino acids. CDR3 amino acids: CASSLGVSGSTDTQYF. Written as DNA, the CDR3 is TGTGCCAGCAGCTTGGGAGTTAGCGGGAGCACAGATACGCAGTATTTT.

This rearrangement joins TRBV2 to TRBJ1-3; 7 bases match TRBD1. Germline CDR1 is SNHLY and CDR2 is FYNNEI. V was pared by 6 bases and J by 2 bases, with 7 bases of the junction left unmatched. This CDR3 has 15 residues. This CDR3 reads CASSAHRGAGNTIYF. In nucleotides, the CDR3 is TGTGCCAGCAGCGCACACAGGGGAGCTGGAAACACCATATATTTT.